This is a list of T cell receptor beta chains from one sample in a study of shared clonotypes between healthy human individuals. Using immunoSEQ multiplex PCR, the repertoire was profiled, and TCRdb retains in-frame clones only, with some absent. This sample has around 1,900,000 clones, with 90% to 95% found just once. Sequencing used naive CD8+ T cells from PBMCs. The receptor set was obtained from a man between 18 and 29 years old in good health. Some clones in this sample may be carry-over from other donors' samples. The CDR3 runs from the conserved cysteine through the conserved F or W. D genes are given only for firm matches. Where a row states a size, it is once, few, many or the class of an expanded clone; other rows omit it.

abundance	v_gene	d_gene	j_gene	CDR3aa	CDR3nt
.	TRBV28	TRBD1	TRBJ1-4	CASSSGTGVVKLFF	TGTGCCAGCAGTTCCGGGACAGGGGTCGTAAAACTGTTTTTT
.	TRBV6-6	TRBD1	TRBJ2-7	CASSLGTGPSGEQYF	TGTGCCAGCAGTTTAGGGACAGGGCCCTCAGGGGAGCAGTACTTC
.	TRBV6-1	.	TRBJ1-5	CASTVRAPRQPQHF	TGTGCCAGCACGGTAAGGGCTCCAAGGCAGCCCCAGCATTTT
.	TRBV19	.	TRBJ2-3	CASSSRHWADTQYF	TGTGCCAGTAGTTCCCGTCACTGGGCTGATACGCAGTATTTT
.	TRBV4-3	TRBD2	TRBJ2-2	CASSQEGGQTRNTGELFF	TGCGCCAGCAGCCAAGAGGGAGGGCAAACACGGAACACCGGGGAGCTGTTTTTT
.	TRBV5-4	.	TRBJ1-2	CASSRVEGPLRGYTF	TGTGCCAGCAGCCGGGTCGAGGGGCCGCTTCGTGGCTACACCTTC
.	TRBV4-1	TRBD1	TRBJ1-1	CASSYRGGETFF	TGCGCCAGCAGTTACAGGGGGGGAGAAACTTTCTTT
.	TRBV28	.	TRBJ2-1	CASSFGDNEQFF	TGTGCCAGCAGTTTTGGGGACAATGAGCAGTTCTTC
once	TRBV6-1	.	TRBJ2-7	CASSEVYRPAYEQYF	TGTGCCAGCAGTGAAGTGTACAGGCCCGCCTACGAGCAGTACTTC
.	TRBV27	.	TRBJ1-6	CASSLSASYNSPLHF	TGTGCCAGCAGTTTAAGCGCCTCCTATAATTCACCCCTCCACTTT
.	TRBV6-6	.	TRBJ2-7	CASVSFVGSMFYEQYF	TGTGCCAGTGTTTCATTTGTGGGGTCCATGTTCTACGAGCAGTACTTC
.	TRBV20-1	.	TRBJ2-7	CSASTGWEQYF	TGCAGTGCTAGTACGGGGTGGGAGCAGTACTTC
.	TRBV6-5	.	TRBJ2-3	CASRTDSTDTQYF	TGTGCCAGCAGGACCGACAGCACAGATACGCAGTATTTT
.	TRBV6-5	.	TRBJ2-7	CASGGPVNEQYF	TGTGCCAGCGGAGGGCCAGTCAACGAGCAGTACTTC
once	TRBV28	.	TRBJ2-3	CASSLTRKTDTQYF	TGTGCCAGCAGTTTAACTAGGAAGACAGATACGCAGTATTTT
.	TRBV28	TRBD2	TRBJ2-7	CASSLTRLAREQYF	TGTGCCAGCAGCCTAACCCGACTAGCGCGCGAGCAGTACTTC
once	TRBV29-1	.	TRBJ2-6	CSVLTSANVLTF	TGCAGCGTCCTTACATCCGCCAACGTCCTGACTTTC
.	TRBV16	.	TRBJ2-2	CASSHTRTTNTGELFF	TGTGCCAGCAGCCATACACGTACAACGAACACCGGGGAGCTGTTTTTT
.	TRBV6-6	.	TRBJ2-5	CASSWTIKGWETQYF	TGTGCCAGCAGTTGGACTATTAAAGGCTGGGAGACCCAGTACTTC
.	TRBV29-1	TRBD2	TRBJ2-1	CSAVGASGSSYNEQFF	TGCAGCGCTGTGGGTGCTAGCGGGAGCTCCTACAATGAGCAGTTCTTC
.	TRBV18	TRBD2	TRBJ2-3	CASSLLAQSTDTQYF	TGTGCCAGCTCACTACTAGCGCAAAGCACAGATACGCAGTATTTT
once	TRBV11-2	.	TRBJ2-1	CASLNYTRRSYNEQFF	TGTGCCAGCCTAAATTATACTAGGCGCTCCTACAATGAGCAGTTCTTC
.	TRBV28	.	TRBJ2-7	CASRGLAIYEQYF	TGTGCCAGCAGGGGCCTAGCGATTTACGAGCAGTACTTC
.	TRBV27	.	TRBJ1-1	CASSTGYTEAFF	TGTGCCAGCAGTACAGGGTACACTGAAGCTTTCTTT
.	TRBV28	.	TRBJ2-7	CASSLTGYSYEQYF	TGTGCCAGCAGTTTAACGGGGTACTCCTACGAGCAGTACTTC
.	TRBV27	.	TRBJ1-1	CASSHNGARPLHTEAFF	TGTGCCAGCAGCCACAATGGTGCCAGGCCTCTGCACACTGAAGCTTTCTTT
.	TRBV9	.	TRBJ2-5	CASMETGEIPEYF	TGTGCCAGCATGGAAACGGGAGAGATCCCCGAGTACTTC
.	TRBV10-3	.	TRBJ2-1	CAISESNEQFF	TGTGCCATCAGTGAGTCGAATGAGCAGTTCTTC
.	TRBV25-1	.	TRBJ2-1	CASSGRRLGYNEQFF	TGTGCCAGCAGTGGCCGTAGATTGGGCTACAATGAGCAGTTCTTC
.	TRBV7-6	.	TRBJ2-2	CASFGTGELFF	TGTGCCAGCTTTGGCACCGGGGAGCTGTTTTTT
.	TRBV7-9	.	TRBJ1-6	CASSLDDTLHF	TGTGCCAGCAGCCTGGACGATACCCTCCACTTT
.	TRBV18	.	TRBJ1-1	CASSPEVGRLNTEAFF	TGTGCCAGCTCCCCAGAGGTAGGCAGGTTGAACACTGAAGCTTTCTTT
.	TRBV14	TRBD1	TRBJ2-7	CASSLTGYGEQYF	TGTGCCAGCAGCCTGACAGGGTATGGGGAGCAGTACTTC
.	TRBV6-5	.	TRBJ1-2	CASSPRQASRYGYTF	TGTGCCAGCAGTCCCCGACAGGCCTCTAGATATGGCTACACCTTC
.	TRBV10-2	.	TRBJ2-2	CASREGTGELFF	TGCGCCAGCCGAGAGGGAACCGGGGAGCTGTTTTTT
.	TRBV4-3	.	TRBJ2-1	CASSQGLQVNNEQFF	TGCGCCAGCAGCCAAGGTCTACAGGTCAACAATGAGCAGTTCTTC
.	TRBV6-1	.	TRBJ2-7	CASSGVVLSRSTYEQYF	TGTGCCAGCAGTGGGGTCGTGTTGAGCAGGTCGACCTACGAGCAGTACTTC
.	TRBV6-1	.	TRBJ1-2	CASRLTGIYGYTF	TGTGCCAGCAGGTTAACAGGGATCTATGGCTACACCTTC
.	TRBV7-9	.	TRBJ2-2	CASSLGTDTGELFF	TGTGCCAGCAGCTTAGGGACGGACACCGGGGAGCTGTTTTTT
.	TRBV9	TRBD2	TRBJ2-7	CASSGGGRQGAEQYF	TGTGCCAGCAGCGGGGGAGGGAGACAAGGTGCCGAGCAGTACTTC